The 5 T cell receptor beta chains reported below all come from one sample, sequenced in a study of T cells in women clearing cervical HPV infection. The repertoire was sequenced with immunoSEQ multiplex PCR; TCRdb's copy has only in-frame clones and lacks some. This sample contains over 35,000 clones. The sample was blood buffy coat. The receptors shown here come from a woman between 18 and 75 years old with a cervical HPV16 infection that either progressed to CIN3+ or cleared (not recorded which).

Concerning this clone itself: The CDR3 is cut off 3 residues early in the read; its end comes from the germline J gene. The chain uses TRBV6-4 and TRBJ1-1, with D unclear. Germline CDR1 MRHNA, CDR2 SNTAGT. The CDR3 loop spans 14 amino acids. The V end lost 6 bases, the J end lost 1 base, and 12 bases lay between the germline ends. The DNA read from the CDR3 is TGTGCCAGCAGCCCCAACCCGGGGAACACTGAA. This encodes CASSPNPGNTE. The CDR3 in its entirety is CASSPNPGNTEAFF.

Comment on this clone: The CDR3 is cut off 3 residues early in the read; its end comes from the germline J gene. This chain connects TRBV7-6 to TRBJ2-5; 11 bases align to TRBD1. Per germline, CDR1 SGHVS and CDR2 FNYEAQ. The CDR3 loop spans 17 amino acids. V trimming: 5 bases; J trimming: 3 bases; junction bases outside the gene matches: 11. The sequenced CDR3 bases are TGTGCCAGCAGCGGGAAATACCGGACAGGGGGCGAAGAGACC. Its protein is CASSGKYRTGGEET. Given in full, the CDR3 is CASSGKYRTGGEETQYF.

The DNA read from the CDR3 is TGTGCCATCAGCCAGTTGACTAGCTTTTCGGAGACC. It translates to CAISQLTSFSET. In full, the CDR3 reads CAISQLTSFSETQYF. The rearrangement joins TRBV10-3 to TRBJ2-5; 7 bases agree with TRBD2. Read data end 3 residues before the CDR3 end; the end is taken from the germline J gene. Germline CDR1 is ENHRY and CDR2 is SYGVKD. V trimming: 6 bases; J trimming: 5 bases; junction bases outside the gene matches: 12. This CDR3 comprises 15 residues.

With regard to this clone: The read is 3 residues too short to cover the CDR3 end, so that end is filled in from the germline J gene. The J gene is TRBJ2-3, the V gene TRBV30; 8 bases match TRBD2. This CDR3 has 13 residues. Germline V gene data show CDR1 as GTSNPN and CDR2 as SVGIG (reference sequence). The CDR3 bases that were read are TGTGCCTGGAGTTCTCTCGGGGGGGAGACG. It encodes CAWSSLGGET. The whole CDR3 protein reads CAWSSLGGETQYF.

Turning to this clone: The read finishes 3 residues shy of the CDR3 end, and the germline J gene is used to complete it. The chain uses TRBV19 and TRBJ2-3; possible D gene TRBD1, 5 bases. The CDR3 spans 16 residues. The germline gives CDR1 LNHDA, CDR2 SQIVND (reference sequence). The sequenced CDR3 bases are TGTGCCAGTAGAAGATCGGATACAGGTTCAAATCAGCCG. Its protein product is CASRRSDTGSNQP. In full, the CDR3 is CASRRSDTGSNQPQYF.